Presented here are 27 T cell receptor beta chains from one specimen sequenced in a study of blood T cell repertoires in COVID-19. This table comes from immunoSEQ multiplex PCR, and its TCRdb copy is limited to in-frame clones, with some not included. Altogether 350,000 or so clones are present, approximately 84% being singletons, with the ten largest covering 0.9% to 1.2%. Material: PBMCs or T cells enriched from blood (not recorded which). These receptor sequences come from a woman aged 25 to 39 who had recovered from COVID-19.

The J gene is TRBJ1-2, the V gene TRBV9; 8 bases line up with TRBD1. Germline trimming cut 0 bases from V and 4 bases from J; bases unmatched to any gene: 2. The CDR3 spans 14 residues. Germline V gene data show CDR1 as SGDLS and CDR2 as YYNGEE. The CDR3 reads CASSVAGGGYGYTF. The CDR3 DNA sequence: TGTGCCAGCAGCGTAGCAGGGGGCGGCTATGGCTACACCTTC. Full variable domain (outside the CDR3, taken from reference TRBV9 and TRBJ1-2): DSGVTQTPKHLITATGQRVTLRCSPRSGDLSVYWYQQSLDQGLQFLIQYYNGEERAKGNILERFSAQQFPDLHSELNLSSLELGDSALYFCASSVAGGGYGYTFGSGTRLTVV.

In its sample, this clone was seen a few times. The chain joins TRBV19 to TRBJ1-5; D uncertain. CDR3 size: 9 residues. Per germline, CDR1 LNHDA and CDR2 SQIVND (reference sequence). CDR3 sequence: CASGQPQHF. CDR3 nucleotide sequence: TGTGCTTCCGGTCAGCCCCAGCATTTT.

This clone has a handful of counts. V usage is TRBV28 and J usage is TRBJ1-2; maybe TRBD1 (5 bases). CDR1 is MDHEN, CDR2 SYDVKM, per germline. The CDR3 is 13 amino acids. V dropped 6 bases and J dropped 2 bases, with 10 bases sitting between them. The CDR3 region has the DNA TGTGCCAGCAGCCCCGACAGAAACTATGGCTACACCTTC. It is translated as CASSPDRNYGYTF.

The chain couples TRBV30 to TRBJ2-2, with D maybe TRBD2 (6 bases). With 0 bases removed from V and 7 bases from J, the gap between germline ends came to 12 bases. The CDR3 has 14 amino acids. Per the germline V gene, CDR1 is GTSNPN and CDR2 is SVGIG (reference sequence). This CDR3 reads CAWSVRGRDGELFF. The CDR3 DNA is TGTGCCTGGAGTGTACGTGGGCGGGACGGGGAGCTGTTTTTT.

The chain joins TRBV18 to TRBJ2-2; 9 bases fit TRBD1. In germline, CDR1 is KGHSH, CDR2 LQKENI. There are 16 residues in the CDR3. The trim removed 0 bases at V and 4 bases at J, leaving 3 bases unmatched. The CDR3 region is CASSPPGQGSTGELFF. The CDR3 nucleotides read TGTGCCAGCTCACCACCGGGACAGGGTAGCACCGGGGAGCTGTTTTTT.

The rearrangement links TRBV2 to TRBJ1-5; 10 nucleotides align to TRBD1. The CDR3 runs to 14 residues. The V segment lost 4 bases and the J segment 7 bases; nucleotides outside the gene matches: 4. The germline CDR1 and CDR2 sequences are SNHLY and FYNNEI. The CDR3 spells CASSGTGGDQPQHF. The CDR3 nucleotides are TGTGCCAGCAGTGGGACAGGGGGGGACCAGCCCCAGCATTTT.

The rearrangement joins TRBV4-3 to TRBJ2-3, with D perhaps TRBD2 (6 bases). Germline V gene data show CDR1 as LGHNA and CDR2 as YSLEER. This CDR3 is 16 amino acids long. V gave up 0 bases and J gave up 5 bases, with 15 bases separating them. CDR3 sequence: CASSQDSEGMGDTQYF. CDR3 bases: TGCGCCAGCAGCCAAGATTCGGAGGGGATGGGAGATACGCAGTATTTT.

J is TRBJ1-6 and V is TRBV28; D remains unclear. In germline, CDR1 is MDHEN, CDR2 SYDVKM. This CDR3 is 13 amino acids long. The ends were cut back, 3 bases at V and 2 bases at J, with 2 bases in the middle. The CDR3 loop reads CASSFAYNSPLHF. As DNA, the CDR3 is TGTGCCAGCAGTTTCGCCTATAATTCACCCCTCCACTTT.

The V and J genes are TRBV7-2 and TRBJ2-7; possibly TRBD1 for D (6 bases). Germline CDR1 is SGHTA and CDR2 is FQGNSA. Trimming stripped 5 bases from V and 3 bases from J, with 17 bases between. This CDR3 contains 15 residues. The CDR3 sequence is CASSLGQSPSYEQYF. As DNA, the CDR3 is TGTGCCAGCAGCCTTGGACAGTCTCCCAGCTACGAGCAGTACTTC.

The chain has TRBV10-3 and TRBJ1-1; D is perhaps TRBD1 (5 bases). V was clipped by 8 bases and J by 4 bases, with 14 bases between them. The CDR3 is 13 amino acids. The germline gives CDR1 ENHRY, CDR2 SYGVKD. As DNA, the CDR3 is TGTGCCATCCTGGGCGGGGGGTCCACTGAAGCTTTCTTT. Protein: CAILGGGSTEAFF.

The chain couples TRBV28 to TRBJ2-7, with 11 bases matching TRBD1. The CDR3 contains 16 residues. Trimming took 6 bases from V and 3 from J; bases not matched to a gene: 10. In germline, CDR1 is MDHEN, CDR2 SYDVKM. CDR3 bases: TGTGCCAGCAGACCGACCGCCGGGACAGGGGGCTACGAGCAGTACTTC. Its protein is CASRPTAGTGGYEQYF.

This clone was counted a few times. The CDR3 DNA is TGTGCCAGTAGCCCCGGGACAGGGGTTTCTGGGGCCAACGTCCTGACTTTC. Translation gives CASSPGTGVSGANVLTF. The gene calls are TRBV19 and TRBJ2-6; 10 bases align to TRBD1. J was trimmed by 1 base and V by 6 bases; bases with no gene match: 6. CDR1 is LNHDA, CDR2 SQIVND, per germline (reference sequence). CDR3 length: 17 residues.

The chain carries TRBV5-6 and TRBJ1-2; the D is unclear. Per germline, CDR1 SGHDT and CDR2 YYEEEE. This CDR3 spans 14 amino acids. The V end was cut by 1 base, the J end by 8 bases, with 15 bases between. The CDR3 is CASSLRGWAFGYTF. The CDR3 DNA is TGTGCCAGCAGCTTGCGAGGGTGGGCTTTCGGCTACACCTTC.

This clone was picked up one time. The chain joins TRBV28 to TRBJ1-5; TRBD1 agrees at 8 bases. Trimming removed 5 bases from V and 3 bases from J; junction bases left unmatched: 6. The CDR3 is made up of 15 amino acids. Germline CDR1 is MDHEN and CDR2 is SYDVKM. CDR3 sequence: CASSDLDRDNQPQHF. The CDR3 nucleotides read TGTGCCAGCAGTGACCTGGACAGGGACAATCAGCCCCAGCATTTT.

The chain carries TRBV15 and TRBJ1-4, with TRBD1 matching over 10 bases. In germline, CDR1 is LNHNV, CDR2 YYDKDF (reference sequence). V was pared by 4 bases and J by 0 bases, with 8 bases of the junction left unmatched. This CDR3 has 18 residues. The chain's CDR3 is CATSNLPGQGATNEKLFF. The CDR3 bases are TGTGCCACCAGCAACCTACCTGGACAGGGGGCAACTAATGAAAAACTGTTTTTT.

This clone has a single count. V is TRBV13 and J is TRBJ1-2; D might be TRBD1 (5 bases). The CDR3 has 14 amino acids. V lost 6 bases and J lost 3, with 14 bases in between. The germline V gene has CDR1 PRHDT and CDR2 FYEKMQ (reference sequence). The CDR3 region has the DNA TGTGCCAGCAGTCTCCAGGGCGCTCACTATGGCTACACCTTC. It translates to CASSLQGAHYGYTF.

The V gene is TRBV27, the J gene TRBJ1-1; D ambiguous. The CDR3 covers 14 residues. The V gene lost 11 bases and the J gene lost 10 bases, with 26 bases spanning the gap. Germline assignment: CDR1 MNHEY and CDR2 SMNVEV (reference sequence). The CDR3: CAQLAKQRHCGAFF. The CDR3 DNA follows: TGTGCCCAGCTCGCGAAACAGAGACACTGTGGAGCTTTCTTT.

This chain connects TRBV11-2 to TRBJ1-3; TRBD1 matches 8 bases. Germline V gene lookup returns CDR1 SGHAT and CDR2 FQNNGV. Losses at the gene ends were 5 bases for V and 0 bases for J; bases not matched to a gene: 9. The CDR3 loop spans 17 amino acids. CDR3 loop: CASSPTLDRVSGNTIYF. The CDR3 DNA is TGTGCCAGCAGCCCCACGCTGGACAGGGTCTCTGGAAACACCATATATTTT.

The chain is built from TRBV11-2 and TRBJ2-7; 8 bases agree with TRBD1. Germline CDR1 SGHAT, CDR2 FQNNGV. Germline trimming cut 0 bases from V and 2 bases from J; bases unmatched to any gene: 9. This CDR3 contains 17 residues. The CDR3 nucleotides read TGTGCCAGCAGCTTAGACTACAGGGGGACAGCCACCTACGAGCAGTACTTC. Amino acids: CASSLDYRGTATYEQYF.

This chain links TRBV15 with TRBJ1-1, with 8 bases matching TRBD1. Unmatched junction bases numbered 3, after V lost 7 bases and J lost 2 bases. The CDR3 spans 13 residues. In germline, CDR1 is LNHNV, CDR2 YYDKDF (reference sequence). The CDR3: CATTDRGNTEAFF. Here the CDR3 DNA reads TGTGCCACCACTGACAGGGGTAACACTGAAGCTTTCTTT.

The chain has TRBV25-1 and TRBJ2-6; maybe TRBD2 (6 bases). The CDR3 covers 15 residues. Deletions cut 2 bases from V and 5 bases from J, with 10 bases between. Germline V gives CDR1 MGHDK, CDR2 SYGVNS. CDR3 sequence: CASSEVGGRANVLTF. In DNA, the CDR3 is TGTGCCAGCAGTGAAGTGGGGGGACGGGCCAACGTCCTGACTTTC.

This clone has a single count. The gene calls are TRBV10-3 and TRBJ1-4; the match to TRBD1 covers 10 bases. Trimming cost V 8 bases and J 7 bases; bases outside gene matches: 7. Germline values: CDR1 ENHRY, CDR2 SYGVKD. This CDR3 comprises 14 residues. CDR3 loop: CAIGGQGEGEKLFF. Here the CDR3 DNA reads TGTGCCATCGGCGGACAGGGGGAGGGTGAAAAACTGTTTTTT.

This clone is a singleton in its sample. This chain links TRBV28 with TRBJ1-3, with D tentatively TRBD1 (6 bases). Germline CDR1 and CDR2: MDHEN and SYDVKM. Trimming pared 6 bases from V and 0 bases from J, leaving 9 bases between. This CDR3 has 14 residues. CDR3: CASSMDSSGNTIYF. DNA of the CDR3: TGTGCCAGCAGCATGGACAGCTCTGGAAACACCATATATTTT.

The rearrangement joins TRBV21-1 to TRBJ1-5. TRBV21-1 is tagged as a pseudogene. The CDR3 length is 12 residues. The DNA of the CDR3 is TGTGCCAGCAGGAACGGGAATCAGCCCCAGCATTTT. Translating gives CASRNGNQPQHF.

The chain joins TRBV2 to TRBJ1-1, with 9 bases matching TRBD1. V dropped 1 base and J dropped 12; count of bases not matched to a gene: 3. The germline V gene has CDR1 SNHLY and CDR2 FYNNEI. The CDR3 is 12 residues long. Here the CDR3 reads CASSEEGQGTFF. The CDR3 DNA follows: TGTGCCAGCAGTGAAGAGGGACAGGGAACTTTCTTT.

The rearrangement uses TRBV19 and TRBJ2-2; TRBD2 aligns across 9 bases. Germline CDR1 LNHDA, CDR2 SQIVND (reference sequence). Trimming took 1 base from V and 4 from J; bases not matched to a gene: 7. The length of the CDR3 is 17 residues. CDR3 protein: CASSIALGTSPTGELFF. The DNA for the CDR3 is TGTGCCAGTAGTATAGCGCTCGGGACTAGCCCCACCGGGGAGCTGTTTTTT.

The chain links TRBV14 to TRBJ1-6; 8 nucleotides match TRBD1. The ends lost 6 bases at V and 9 bases at J; junction bases unmatched: 13. Germline V CDR1 and CDR2: SGHDN, FVKESK. This CDR3 is 16 amino acids long. The CDR3 loop reads CASSRDRQPGISPLHF. The CDR3 DNA is TGTGCCAGCAGTCGGGACAGGCAGCCCGGAATTTCACCCCTCCACTTT.